The clone carrying this T cell receptor beta chain was detected many times. This sample stems from a study of T cells in Graves' hyperthyroidism and ophthalmopathy. The CDR3 is 14 residues long. V gave up 4 bases and J gave up 6 bases, with 13 bases separating them. Germline V CDR1 and CDR2: SGHAT, FQNNGV. The investigators amplified TCR beta CDR3 regions from RNA transcripts. TCR CDR3 underwent first-round RT-PCR with the HTBI primer set. TCRdb used MiXCR to reprocess the multiplex PCR reads, holding one entry per CDR3 protein. The table lists 480,000 or so distinct CDR3 sequences, around 15% of them singletons.

The material sequenced was blood. The receptor comes from a woman in her late teens or twenties with Graves' hyperthyroidism. The rearrangement links TRBV11-2 to TRBJ2-4, with D possibly being TRBD2 (6 bases). The CDR3 region is CASSSGGSRNIQYF. The CDR3 DNA is TGTGCCAGCAGCTCCGGGGGTAGCAGAAACATTCAGTACTTC.